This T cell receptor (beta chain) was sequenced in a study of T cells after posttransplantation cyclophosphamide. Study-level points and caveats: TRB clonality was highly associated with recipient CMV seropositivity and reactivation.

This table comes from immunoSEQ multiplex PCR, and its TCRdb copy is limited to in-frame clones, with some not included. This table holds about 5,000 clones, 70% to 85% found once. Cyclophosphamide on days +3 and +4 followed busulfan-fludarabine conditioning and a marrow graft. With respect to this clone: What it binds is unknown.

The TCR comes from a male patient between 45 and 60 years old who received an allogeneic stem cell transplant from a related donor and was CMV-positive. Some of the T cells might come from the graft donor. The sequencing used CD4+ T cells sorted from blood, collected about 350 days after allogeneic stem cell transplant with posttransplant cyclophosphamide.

DNA for the CDR3: TGTGCCACCAGCAAGAAGGGACAGGCCCCTTGGTACAATGAGCAGTTCTTC. Residues: CATSKKGQAPWYNEQFF. V and J are TRBV15 and TRBJ2-1; 8 bases align to TRBD1. This CDR3 is built from 17 residues. The germline CDR1 and CDR2 sequences are LNHNV and YYDKDF (reference sequence). The trim removed 4 bases at V and 4 bases at J, leaving 12 bases unmatched. Full variable domain (outside the CDR3, taken from reference TRBV15 and TRBJ2-1): DAMVIQNPRYQVTQFGKPVTLSCSQTLNHNVMYWYQQKSSQAPKLLFHYYDKDFNNEADTPDNFQSRRPNTSFCFLDIRSPGLGDTAMYLCATSKKGQAPWYNEQFFGPGTRLTVL.